This TCR beta chain was profiled in a study of T cell responses to AZD1222 COVID-19 vaccine. Per the germline V gene, CDR1 is SGHRS and CDR2 is YFSETQ. V shed 5 bases and J 7 bases; nucleotides not matched to a gene: 8. The CDR3 contains 15 residues. Notes on this clone: Its target is not known.

TCRdb's table, derived via immunoSEQ multiplex PCR, lists solely in-frame clones and lacks some. The sample carries 150,000 to 200,000 clones, 85% to 90% recorded once. Notes on the study in general: Increases in Spike-specific TCR breadth and depth were seen after two AZD1222 doses.

Specimen: peripheral blood, collected 28 days after the second AZD1222 dose. V gene TRBV5-1 combines with J gene TRBJ2-2, with 10 bases fitting TRBD2. This TCR came from an adult who received the AZD1222 COVID-19 vaccine. This chain's CDR3 is CASRPSGSGGGELFF. The CDR3 DNA is TGCGCCAGCAGACCTAGCGGGAGCGGCGGCGGGGAGCTGTTTTTT.